A selection of T cell receptor beta chains follows, all from one sample in a study of blood T cell repertoires in COVID-19. The assay was immunoSEQ multiplex PCR, and TCRdb's table has in-frame clones only and misses some. The repertoire consists of 300,000 to 400,000 clones, with roughly 84% occurring once and the leading ten covering roughly 1%. Sequenced sample: PBMCs or T cells enriched from blood (not recorded which). These receptor sequences come from a woman in her twenties or thirties who had recovered from COVID-19. CDR3s include the opening cysteine and the closing phenylalanine or tryptophan. D genes are given only for firm matches. The size entry is marked missing in some rows and otherwise reads once, few, many or a size class.

v_call	d_call	clone_size	j_call	cdr3_nt	cdr3_aa
TRBV2	.	.	TRBJ2-1	TGTGCCAGCAGTCCCATACCCCGGGGGAGAGGGAATGAGCAGTTCTTC	CASSPIPRGRGNEQFF
TRBV11-2	.	.	TRBJ2-7	TGTGCCAGCAGCTTAGGGTGGGGGGATCCCTACGAGCAGTACTTC	CASSLGWGDPYEQYF
TRBV28	.	.	TRBJ1-5	TGTGCCAGCACAATCGTGGGGGGGTTAAGCAATCAGCCCCAGCATTTT	CASTIVGGLSNQPQHF
TRBV6-1	TRBD1	few	TRBJ1-4	TGTGCCAGCAGTGAGGAGGCGACAGGGGCTAATGAAAAACTGTTTTTT	CASSEEATGANEKLFF
TRBV2	TRBD2	.	TRBJ2-5	TGTGCCAGCGGACCTAGCGGGGGGGCCGGGGAGACCCAGTACTTC	CASGPSGGAGETQYF
TRBV3-1/TRBV3-2	.	.	TRBJ1-2	TGTGCCAGCAGCCCAAAAGCGGAGAATTTCTATGGCTACACCTTC	CASSPKAENFYGYTF
TRBV7-8	TRBD1	.	TRBJ2-7	TGTGCCAGCAGCGCGTTACAGGGGCTTACCTACGAGCAGTACTTC	CASSALQGLTYEQYF
TRBV14	.	.	TRBJ1-2	TGTGCCAGCAGCCAAGGGACAGCTCCCTCCTATGGCTACACCTTC	CASSQGTAPSYGYTF
TRBV5-1	TRBD2	.	TRBJ2-7	TGCGCCAGCAGCCCCCGGGATCTAGCGGGAAGTTACGAGCAGTACTTC	CASSPRDLAGSYEQYF
TRBV11-2	.	once	TRBJ1-6	TGTGCCAGCGGACTCTTGGCCCGACCCCTCCACTTT	CASGLLARPLHF
TRBV2	.	once	TRBJ1-2	TGTGCCAGCAGTGAAACCGGGGTTAGCGGCTACACCTTC	CASSETGVSGYTF
TRBV30	TRBD1	.	TRBJ1-5	TGTGCCTGGAGTGTTAAAGGCAGGGGGCGACTGGCCGATCAGCCCCAGCATTTT	CAWSVKGRGRLADQPQHF
TRBV4-1	TRBD1	.	TRBJ2-7	TGCGCCAGCAGCCAAGGACAGGGATTGACCTACGAGCAGTACTTC	CASSQGQGLTYEQYF
TRBV4-3	TRBD1	.	TRBJ1-3	TGCGCCAGCAGCCGCGGGACAGATTCTGGAAACACCATATATTTT	CASSRGTDSGNTIYF
TRBV6-4	.	once	TRBJ2-3	TGTGCCAGCAGCCTTGATCCTCCAGGGGCCGGCACAGATACGCAGTATTTT	CASSLDPPGAGTDTQYF
TRBV28	TRBD1	.	TRBJ1-1	TGTGCCACCTACACCCAGGGGGCGAACACTGAAGCTTTCTTT	CATYTQGANTEAFF
TRBV10-3	TRBD2	.	TRBJ2-1	TGTGCCATCAGTAGCGGGGGGGTTTCCTACAATGAGCAGTTCTTC	CAISSGGVSYNEQFF
TRBV6-2/TRBV6-3	.	.	TRBJ1-1	TGTGCCAGCAGTTACGGTGGCAGGGGTACTGAAGCTTTCTTT	CASSYGGRGTEAFF
TRBV18	TRBD1	few	TRBJ1-3	TGTGCCAGCTCACCCTTACAGGGGGCAGGAAACACCATATATTTT	CASSPLQGAGNTIYF
TRBV28	TRBD1	.	TRBJ2-2	TGTGCCAGCACCTTGGACAGGGGGGCGACCACCGGGGAGCTGTTTTTT	CASTLDRGATTGELFF
TRBV4-1	.	.	TRBJ1-4	TGCGCCAGCAGCCAAGGGTTCAGGGGAAAGGATGAAAAACTGTTTTTT	CASSQGFRGKDEKLFF
TRBV10-2	TRBD1	.	TRBJ2-3	TGCGCCAGCAGAGAGGGGGCGTCTAGCACAGATACGCAGTATTTT	CASREGASSTDTQYF
TRBV12-3/TRBV12-4	.	.	TRBJ2-5	TGTGCCAGCAGCGACAGCGGGCGGGAGACCCAGTACTTC	CASSDSGRETQYF
TRBV28	.	once	TRBJ2-1	TGTGCCAGCAGTCTTGGGGGGGCGGATGAGCAGTTCTTC	CASSLGGADEQFF
TRBV5-4	TRBD1	.	TRBJ2-7	TGTGCCAGCAGCTCCGCCGGGACAGGGCAACACGAGCAGTACTTC	CASSSAGTGQHEQYF
TRBV14	.	.	TRBJ1-2	TGTGCCAGCAGCCAAATCAGGGAAAGCTATGGCTACACCTTC	CASSQIRESYGYTF
TRBV7-2	.	.	TRBJ2-1	TGTGCCAGCAGCTCCGGCCCTAGTATCGATGAGCAGTTCTTC	CASSSGPSIDEQFF
TRBV5-1	.	.	TRBJ2-1	TGCGCCAGCACCATGCAGCGACAGACTTACGATGAGCAGTTCTTC	CASTMQRQTYDEQFF
TRBV4-3	.	.	TRBJ2-2	TGCGCCAGCAGCCAAGAGGGCCCCGTCGCAGGGGATGCCACCGGGGAGCTGTTTTTT	CASSQEGPVAGDATGELFF
TRBV5-1	.	.	TRBJ2-7	TGCGCCAGCAGCTTTGAGAATACCTACGAGCAGTACTTC	CASSFENTYEQYF
TRBV18	.	.	TRBJ1-3	TGTGCCAGCTCACCACAAGGACTGAACTCTGGAAACACCATATATTTT	CASSPQGLNSGNTIYF
TRBV27	.	.	TRBJ2-7	TGTGCCAGCAGTTCCGACAAAGCCTACGAGCAGTACTTC	CASSSDKAYEQYF
TRBV21-1	.	.	TRBJ2-4	TGTGCCAGCAGCAAAGGAGGTAGCGGGGGGGCCCTAGCCAAAAACATTCAGTACTTC	CASSKGGSGGALAKNIQYF
TRBV7-2	TRBD2	.	TRBJ2-7	TGTGCCAGCAGCCCCGGGACTAGCGGGGCCTACGAGCAGTACTTC	CASSPGTSGAYEQYF
TRBV29-1	TRBD2	.	TRBJ2-7	TGCAGCGTTAAGGCGGGGGGGGCCTACGAGCAGTACTTC	CSVKAGGAYEQYF
TRBV7-2	.	.	TRBJ1-2	TGTGCCAGCAGCTTTGGGCAGGCGATCTATGGCTACACCTTC	CASSFGQAIYGYTF
TRBV18	.	.	TRBJ2-7	TGTGCCAGCTCACCACCCGACAGTTACGAGCAGTACTTC	CASSPPDSYEQYF